This TCR beta chain was sequenced for a study of siplizumab effects on memory and regulatory T cells. The study's findings and limits: Controls showed an average of around 25% Treg-derived mappable alloreactive CD4+ clones, while siplizumab showed around 70%. Naive T cells, seemingly more diverse than memory cells, seemed major alloresponse contributors.

Generated by immunoSEQ multiplex PCR, the TCRdb table keeps only in-frame clones and is missing some. The sample has just under 85,000 clones; approximately 88% are singletons. Concerning this clone: Its antigen is currently unknown.

Sequenced sample: Tregs sorted from blood. The sequence came from a human donor in good health.

For the CDR3, the DNA is TGCGCCAGCAGCCCCGGAGGTTGGGGCCTGAACACTGAAGCTTTCTTT. Its translation: CASSPGGWGLNTEAFF. The V call is TRBV4-1, the J call TRBJ1-1, with TRBD1 as a possible D gene (5 bases). The V and J ends lost 4 bases and 0 bases respectively, with 15 bases between them. The CDR3 has 16 residues. Germline CDR1 MGHRA, CDR2 YSYEKL.